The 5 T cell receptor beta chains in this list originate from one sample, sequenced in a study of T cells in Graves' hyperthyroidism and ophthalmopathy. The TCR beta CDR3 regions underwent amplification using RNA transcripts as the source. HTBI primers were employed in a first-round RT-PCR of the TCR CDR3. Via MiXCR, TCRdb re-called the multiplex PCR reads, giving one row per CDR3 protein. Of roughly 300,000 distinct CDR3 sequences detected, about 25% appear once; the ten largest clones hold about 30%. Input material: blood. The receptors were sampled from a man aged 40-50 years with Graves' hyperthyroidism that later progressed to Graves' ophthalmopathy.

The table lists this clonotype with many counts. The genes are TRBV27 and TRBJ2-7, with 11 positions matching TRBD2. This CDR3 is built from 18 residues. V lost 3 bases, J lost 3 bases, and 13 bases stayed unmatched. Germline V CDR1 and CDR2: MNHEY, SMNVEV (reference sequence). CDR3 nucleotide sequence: TGTGCCAGCAGTTTGCGGCCTCCACTAGCGGGAGAAGTCTACGAGCAGTACTTC. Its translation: CASSLRPPLAGEVYEQYF.

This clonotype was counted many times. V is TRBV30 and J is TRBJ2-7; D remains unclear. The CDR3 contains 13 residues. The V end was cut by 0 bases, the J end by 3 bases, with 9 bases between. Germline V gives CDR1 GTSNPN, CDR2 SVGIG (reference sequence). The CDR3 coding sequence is TGTGCCTGGAGTGTTCTACAAAGCTACGAGCAGTACTTC. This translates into CAWSVLQSYEQYF.

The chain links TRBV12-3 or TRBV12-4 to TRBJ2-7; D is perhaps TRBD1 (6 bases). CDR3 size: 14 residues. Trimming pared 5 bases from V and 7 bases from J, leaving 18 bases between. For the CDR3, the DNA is TGTGCCAGCAGTAACCTTGGGGGCTGGGGAGAGCAGTACTTC. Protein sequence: CASSNLGGWGEQYF.

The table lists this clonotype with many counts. CDR3 DNA sequence: TGTGCCAGCAGCCCTGACCCCGGGGCCAACGTCCTGACTTTC. It encodes CASSPDPGANVLTF. The chain carries TRBV11-3 and TRBJ2-6; D not certain. CDR1 and CDR2 (germline): SGHNT, YENEEA. This CDR3 comprises 14 residues. The V gene lost 5 bases and the J gene lost 4 bases, with 9 bases spanning the gap.

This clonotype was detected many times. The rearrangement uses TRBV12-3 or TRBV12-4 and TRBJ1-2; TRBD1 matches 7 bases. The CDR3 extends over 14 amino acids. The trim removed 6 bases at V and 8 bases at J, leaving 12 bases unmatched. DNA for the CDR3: TGTGCCAGCAGAGGCTTACAGGGGCTCGGGGGCTACACCTTC. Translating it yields CASRGLQGLGGYTF.